These 26 T cell receptor beta chains were sequenced from one sample in a study of shared clonotypes between healthy human individuals. This table comes from immunoSEQ multiplex PCR, and its TCRdb copy is limited to in-frame clones, with some not included. This sample has fewer than 1.8 million clones; approximately 98.5% occur once, and the top ten carry around 0.33%. The sequenced sample was naive CD4+ T cells sorted from blood. Subset: CD45RA+ positively selected. These receptor sequences come from a man aged 30 to 45 in good health.

The chain is built from TRBV14 and TRBJ2-1, with 9 nucleotides matching TRBD1. V shed 8 bases and J 3 bases; nucleotides not matched to a gene: 8. The CDR3 has 15 residues. CDR1 and CDR2 from the germline V gene are SGHDN and FVKESK. The CDR3 loop reads CASSWDRALYNEQFF. CDR3 sequence (DNA): TGTGCCAGCTCGTGGGACAGGGCGCTCTACAATGAGCAGTTCTTC.

CDR3 DNA sequence: TGTGCCAGCAGGATAGGGCTAGCGGGAGTGAATGAGCAGTTCTTC. Its translation is CASRIGLAGVNEQFF. V gene TRBV27 combines with J gene TRBJ2-1, with 10 bases matching TRBD2. The CDR3 runs to 15 residues. Germline loops: CDR1 MNHEY, CDR2 SMNVEV (reference sequence). The V and J ends lost 6 bases and 7 bases, in that order; junction bases with no gene match: 9.

Only one count was recorded for this clone. The chain carries TRBV11-2 and TRBJ2-5; no definite D call. The V gene's germline CDR1 is SGHAT and CDR2 FQNNGV. V lost 2 bases and J lost 4, with 17 bases in between. The CDR3 is 16 amino acids. The CDR3 DNA sequence: TGTGCCAGCAGCTTATCCTCGGGTCTCTCGGGAGAGACCCAGTACTTC. It specifies CASSLSSGLSGETQYF.

The CDR3 region is CASSLVRYGEQYF. CDR3 in DNA: TGCGCCAGCAGCTTGGTTCGCTACGGCGAGCAGTACTTC. J is TRBJ2-7 and V is TRBV5-1; D ambiguous. The CDR3 has 13 residues. The germline CDR1 and CDR2 sequences are SGHRS and YFSETQ. V shed 0 bases and J shed 6 bases, with 10 bases lying between them.

The chain links TRBV5-1 to TRBJ2-2; TRBD2 is a possible D gene (6 bases). V was shortened by 0 bases and J by 5 bases, with 11 bases between the two germline ends. Germline-derived CDR1 and CDR2 are SGHRS and YFSETQ. The CDR3 spans 15 residues. CDR3 bases: TGCGCCAGCAGCTTGGGTGGGAGGACTACCGGGGAGCTGTTTTTT. It translates to CASSLGGRTTGELFF. Full variable domain (outside the CDR3, taken from reference TRBV5-1 and TRBJ2-2): KAGVTQTPRYLIKTRGQQVTLSCSPISGHRSVSWYQQTPGQGLQFLFEYFSETQRNKGNFPGRFSGRQFSNSRSEMNVSTLELGDSALYLCASSLGGRTTGELFFGEGSRLTVL.

The chain couples TRBV10-3 to TRBJ2-3; perhaps TRBD1 as D (6 bases). V lost 5 bases and J lost 0, with 12 bases in between. Germline V gives CDR1 ENHRY, CDR2 SYGVKD. This CDR3 spans 15 amino acids. DNA of the CDR3: TGTGCCATCAGTCCTCAGGGGCCTAGCACAGATACGCAGTATTTT. It codes for CAISPQGPSTDTQYF.

The J gene is TRBJ1-3, the V gene TRBV27; D is unresolved. The CDR3 spans 16 residues. Germline values: CDR1 MNHEY, CDR2 SMNVEV (reference sequence). The V end lost 3 bases, the J end lost 0 bases, and 12 bases lay between the germline ends. The CDR3 sequence: CASSFLPPSSGNTIYF. The DNA for the CDR3 is TGTGCCAGCAGTTTCCTTCCCCCTAGCTCTGGAAACACCATATATTTT.

V usage is TRBV27 and J usage is TRBJ2-7, with D uncertain. Trimming pared 6 bases from V and 0 bases from J, leaving 15 bases between. The CDR3 is made up of 15 amino acids. Germline V lookup: CDR1 MNHEY, CDR2 SMNVEV (reference sequence). The CDR3 loop is CASRDTEDPSYEQYF. CDR3 DNA: TGTGCCAGCAGAGATACAGAAGACCCCTCCTACGAGCAGTACTTC.

CDR3 residues: CAISGPLAGEETQYF. CDR3 DNA: TGTGCCATCAGTGGTCCTCTAGCGGGAGAAGAGACCCAGTACTTC. This chain connects TRBV10-3 to TRBJ2-5, with TRBD2 matching 10 bases. This CDR3 has 15 residues. CDR1 ENHRY and CDR2 SYGVKD come from the germline V gene. V was clipped by 4 bases and J by 3 bases; unmatched bases: 5.

The V gene is TRBV7-8, the J gene TRBJ2-2, with D possibly called TRBD1 or TRBD2 (5 bases each). Germline V gene sequence: CDR1 SGHVS, CDR2 FQNEAQ. Trimming shortened V by 4 bases and J by 6 bases, and 18 bases separated the two germline ends. The CDR3 totals 16 residues. CDR3 protein: CASSSWTSLTAGELFF. CDR3 nucleotides: TGTGCCAGCAGCTCGTGGACTTCTTTGACAGCCGGGGAGCTGTTTTTT.

This clone was recorded only once. The chain combines TRBV5-1 with TRBJ2-7; possible D gene TRBD2, 5 bases. The CDR3 has 15 amino acids. Deletions cut 4 bases from V and 0 bases from J, with 14 bases between. Germline V lookup: CDR1 SGHRS, CDR2 YFSETQ. CDR3 nucleotide sequence: TGCGCCAGCAGCCGACTGGAGGTCCACTCCTACGAGCAGTACTTC. This gives the protein CASSRLEVHSYEQYF.

This clone was observed a single time. The chain joins TRBV29-1 to TRBJ1-3; TRBD1 matches at 8 bases. In germline, CDR1 is SQVTM, CDR2 ANQGSEA. The trim removed 6 bases at V and 4 bases at J, leaving 5 bases unmatched. The CDR3 contains 13 residues. CDR3 amino acids: CSVAWTGGNTIYF. The CDR3 DNA reads as TGCAGCGTGGCCTGGACAGGGGGAAACACCATATATTTT. Variable domain in full (rest from reference TRBV29-1 and TRBJ1-3): SAVISQKPSRDICQRGTSLTIQCQVDSQVTMMFWYRQQPGQSLTLIATANQGSEATYESGFVIDKFPISRPNLTFSTLTVSNMSPEDSSIYLCSVAWTGGNTIYFGEGSWLTVV.

This chain joins TRBV11-2 and TRBJ2-1; 8 bases line up with TRBD2. V was clipped by 6 bases and J by 1 base; unmatched bases: 8. Germline CDR1 reads SGHAT; CDR2 reads FQNNGV. The CDR3 sequence is 16 residues long. The DNA of the CDR3 is TGTGCCAGCAGTAACCCCGGGACTAGTTCCTACAATGAGCAGTTCTTC. Amino acids: CASSNPGTSSYNEQFF.

The chain carries TRBV6-5 and TRBJ1-2, with D possibly TRBD1 on 6 matching bases. Deletions cut 6 bases from V and 2 bases from J, with 10 bases between. The CDR3 is made up of 13 amino acids. Germline CDR1 is MNHEY and CDR2 is SVGAGI. DNA for the CDR3: TGTGCCAGCAGAGATACAGGGAACTATGGCTACACCTTC. It encodes CASRDTGNYGYTF.

In regard to this clone: One end of the junction varies from germline; a read error may be responsible. This rearrangement joins TRBV4-3 to TRBJ2-5; tentatively, D is TRBD2 (5 bases). The germline CDR1 and CDR2 sequences are LGHNA and YSLEER. This CDR3 is 13 amino acids long. CDR3 DNA: TGCGCCAGCAGCCAAGATTGGGGAGACACTCCCAACTTC. Translating gives CASSQDWGDTPNF.

The chain uses TRBV11-3 and TRBJ2-5, with D possibly TRBD2 on 5 matching bases. Germline CDR1 reads SGHNT; CDR2 reads YENEEA. V lost 4 bases, J lost 5 bases, and 14 bases lay in between. The CDR3 has 14 amino acids. For the CDR3, the DNA is TGTGCCAGCAGCTACCGGGATTCCACGGAGACCCAGTACTTC. It codes for CASSYRDSTETQYF.

The chain uses TRBV30 and TRBJ1-2; D is perhaps TRBD1 (6 bases). The germline V gene encodes CDR1 GTSNPN and CDR2 SVGIG (reference sequence). Deletions cut 4 bases from V and 7 bases from J, with 19 bases between. The CDR3 spans 14 residues. CDR3 region: CAWIWGQGSSGYTF. The CDR3 region has the DNA TGTGCCTGGATCTGGGGTCAGGGGAGCTCTGGCTACACCTTC.

The chain recombines TRBV11-3 with TRBJ1-2; a weak D match, TRBD1 (5 bases). Trimming pared 8 bases from V and 7 bases from J, leaving 14 bases between. From germline, CDR1 is SGHNT and CDR2 YENEEA. The CDR3 covers 12 residues. The DNA of the CDR3 is TGTGCCAGCCCTCGGCGGAGGGGTGGCTACACCTTC. Its translation is CASPRRRGGYTF.

The V and J genes are TRBV6-1 and TRBJ2-7; the match to TRBD2 covers 8 bases. The CDR3 is 17 residues long. Germline CDR1 MNHNS, CDR2 SASEGT. V shed 6 bases, J shed 5 bases, and the junction held 18 bases outside the gene matches. The CDR3 sequence is CASSEIHLREAKDEQYF. CDR3 DNA sequence: TGTGCCAGCAGCGAAATCCACCTGCGGGAGGCCAAGGACGAGCAGTACTTC.

The V and J genes are TRBV5-1 and TRBJ2-5; 8 bases match TRBD1. CDR3 length: 16 amino acids. Germline CDR1 and CDR2: SGHRS and YFSETQ. The V and J ends lost 0 bases and 5 bases, in that order; junction bases with no gene match: 9. The CDR3 coding sequence is TGCGCCAGCAGCTTGGGCCAGGGGGCGCTTATGGAGACCCAGTACTTC. Protein sequence: CASSLGQGALMETQYF.

In nucleotides, the CDR3 is TGTGCCAGCAGCCCCGGGGATGGCGAGACCCAGTACTTC. Protein product: CASSPGDGETQYF. This chain connects TRBV5-4 to TRBJ2-5; possibly TRBD2 for D (5 bases). V was cut by 4 bases and J by 5 bases, with 12 bases left in between. This CDR3 is 13 amino acids long. CDR1 and CDR2 from the germline V gene are SGHNT and YYREEE (reference sequence).

V is TRBV19 and J is TRBJ2-1; the D gene is possibly TRBD1 (8 bases). The germline CDR1 and CDR2 sequences are LNHDA and SQIVND (reference sequence). This CDR3 region has 13 residues. Trimming removed 6 bases at V and 9 bases at J, with 15 bases between. CDR3 DNA sequence: TGTGCCAGTAGGGCAGGGGGCGGGGGTGAGCAGTTCTTC. The encoded protein is CASRAGGGGEQFF.

The chain recombines TRBV27 with TRBJ2-2; D ambiguous. Trimming took off 2 bases at V and 7 bases at J, with 14 bases between the two ends. CDR3 length equals 15 residues. Germline V CDR1 and CDR2: MNHEY, SMNVEV (reference sequence). The chain's CDR3 is CASSLRQVVVGELFF. The CDR3 DNA is TGTGCCAGCAGTTTACGTCAGGTGGTGGTCGGGGAGCTGTTTTTT.

This clone was detected once. This rearrangement joins TRBV20-1 to TRBJ2-7, with 8 bases lining up with TRBD2. The CDR3 loop spans 11 amino acids. Per germline, CDR1 DFQATT and CDR2 SNEGSKA (reference sequence). The CDR3 sequence: CTAGGWNEQYF. CDR3 bases: TGCACCGCGGGGGGTTGGAACGAGCAGTACTTC.

The rearrangement joins TRBV30 to TRBJ2-7; 7 bases match TRBD1. The CDR3 consists of 14 residues. Germline V lookup: CDR1 GTSNPN, CDR2 SVGIG (reference sequence). The V and J ends lost 0 bases and 5 bases, in that order; junction bases with no gene match: 7. CDR3 residues: CAWSVKGTANEQYF. The CDR3 region has the DNA TGTGCCTGGAGTGTAAAAGGGACAGCCAACGAGCAGTACTTC.

Comment on this clone: The same CDR3 can be traced to other DNA sequences in this sample. The genes are TRBV7-6 and TRBJ2-3; D is uncertain. The V and J ends lost 3 bases and 0 bases respectively, with 13 bases between them. Germline V gene lookup returns CDR1 SGHVS and CDR2 FNYEAQ. The CDR3 covers 16 residues. CDR3 DNA sequence: TGTGCCAGCAGCTTGGGCGCTGGCGGAAGCACAGATACGCAGTATTTT. As protein: CASSLGAGGSTDTQYF.